Below are 26 T cell receptor beta chains sequenced from a single sample in a study of T cells after yellow fever vaccination. TCRdb recomputed calls from the 5' RACE reads with MiXCR, one row per CDR3 protein. Here the sample spans approximately 510,000 distinct CDR3 sequences, 21% being singletons. The sequencing here drew on PBMCs, taken less than 25 days after the first yellow fever vaccination. These receptors came from a young man who received the YFV17D yellow fever vaccine.

This clonotype was counted a few times. The chain uses TRBV20-1 and TRBJ2-3; possibly TRBD2 for D (6 bases). V was shortened by 3 bases and J by 6 bases, with 19 bases between the two germline ends. This CDR3 is built from 15 residues. From germline, CDR1 is DFQATT and CDR2 SNEGSKA (reference sequence). DNA of the CDR3: TGCAGTGCTAGCGGGACTGGTAACCCCGGGGATACGCAGTATTTT. This translates into CSASGTGNPGDTQYF.

This clonotype appeared a few times. V usage is TRBV12-3 or TRBV12-4 and J usage is TRBJ2-1; a possible D gene is TRBD1 (6 bases). The V and J ends lost 6 bases and 7 bases respectively, with 16 bases between them. The length of the CDR3 is 14 residues. CDR3 in DNA: TGTGCCAGCAGAGCGAGGGGGATCAGGAATGAGCAGTTCTTC. Encoded protein: CASRARGIRNEQFF.

This clonotype occurred a few times. The chain carries TRBV6-2 or TRBV6-3 and TRBJ2-1, with D perhaps TRBD2 (6 bases). The CDR3 loop spans 12 amino acids. The germline V gene has CDR1 MNHEY and CDR2 SVGEGT. Between the trimmed V and J ends, which lost 5 bases and 8 bases, there was a span of 10 bases. CDR3 loop: CASSPLADEQFF. The DNA for the CDR3 is TGTGCCAGCAGTCCACTAGCAGATGAGCAGTTCTTC.

The V call is TRBV7-2, the J call TRBJ1-4; 11 bases match TRBD1. V shed 4 bases, J shed 5 bases, and the junction held 0 bases outside the gene matches. The CDR3 contains 14 residues. Germline CDR1 reads SGHTA; CDR2 reads FQGNSA. CDR3 sequence: CASSWDRGNEKLFF. In DNA form, the CDR3 reads TGTGCCAGCAGCTGGGACAGGGGGAATGAAAAACTGTTTTTT.

The chain links TRBV5-5 to TRBJ2-7, with 8 bases fitting TRBD1. From germline, CDR1 is SGHKS and CDR2 YYEKEE (reference sequence). The CDR3 runs 14 residues. V shed 0 bases, J shed 7 bases, and the junction held 6 bases outside the gene matches. The CDR3, as DNA: TGTGCCAGCAGCTTGGTGACAGGGGTATGGGAGCAGTACTTC. Its protein is CASSLVTGVWEQYF.

The table lists this clonotype with a few counts. The chain is built from TRBV20-1 and TRBJ2-3; a possible D gene is TRBD2 (6 bases). The germline gives CDR1 DFQATT, CDR2 SNEGSKA (reference sequence). The V end was cut by 2 bases, the J end by 4 bases, with 10 bases between. This CDR3 spans 13 amino acids. The CDR3 DNA reads as TGCAGTGCTAGACGGACTAACGCAGATACGCAGTATTTT. Amino acid sequence: CSARRTNADTQYF.

This chain uses TRBV7-2 with TRBJ2-2; a weak D match, TRBD2 (5 bases). This CDR3 contains 17 residues. Germline CDR1 reads SGHTA; CDR2 reads FQGNSA. Trimming took 2 bases from V and 4 from J, leaving 17 bases between them. The CDR3: CASSLLGSGMGTGELFF. The CDR3 bases are TGTGCCAGCAGCTTATTAGGGTCGGGGATGGGCACCGGGGAGCTGTTTTTT.

The chain combines TRBV7-2 with TRBJ1-1; D remains ambiguous. The V and J ends lost 5 bases and 0 bases respectively, with 10 bases between them. This CDR3 has 14 amino acids. Germline values: CDR1 SGHTA, CDR2 FQGNSA. The CDR3 is CASSRRAMNTEAFF. Here the CDR3 DNA reads TGTGCCAGCAGCCGAAGGGCGATGAACACTGAAGCTTTCTTT.

The rearrangement joins TRBV20-1 to TRBJ2-3, with D perhaps matching TRBD2 (5 bases). The CDR3 extends over 14 amino acids. Germline values: CDR1 DFQATT, CDR2 SNEGSKA (reference sequence). Trimming removed 6 bases from V and 1 base from J, with 14 bases in between. The CDR3 DNA sequence: TGCAGTGCCTTAACCGGGGAGCGCACAGATACGCAGTATTTT. This codes for CSALTGERTDTQYF.

This clonotype was picked up a small number of times. The chain combines TRBV4-3 with TRBJ2-3; the D gene is possibly TRBD2 (5 bases). There are 17 residues in the CDR3. Germline V lookup: CDR1 LGHNA, CDR2 YSLEER. Trimming removed 4 bases at V and 4 bases at J, with 21 bases between. The CDR3 here is CASSPATPGSGADTQYF. The CDR3, as DNA: TGCGCCAGCAGCCCAGCGACGCCGGGGAGCGGCGCAGATACGCAGTATTTT.

The table lists this clonotype with a few counts. This chain joins TRBV5-1 and TRBJ2-3; 8 bases agree with TRBD1. J lost 5 bases, V lost 0 bases, and 5 bases had no gene match. The CDR3 is 15 residues long. Germline V gene sequence: CDR1 SGHRS, CDR2 YFSETQ. CDR3 sequence reads: CASSLGTGGKDTQYF. As DNA, the CDR3 is TGCGCCAGCAGCTTGGGTACAGGGGGAAAAGATACGCAGTATTTT.

CDR3 DNA: TGTGCCAGCAGCTTATCAGAAAACTATGGCTACACCTTC. Its translation is CASSLSENYGYTF. V usage is TRBV11-1 and J usage is TRBJ1-2; D is unresolved. Germline V gene lookup returns CDR1 SGHAT and CDR2 FQDESV (reference sequence). Between the trimmed V and J ends, which lost 2 bases and 2 bases, there was a span of 6 bases. The CDR3 spans 13 residues.

The gene calls are TRBV7-3 and TRBJ1-2; 9 nucleotides agree with TRBD1. Trimming at V came to 5 bases and at J to 8 bases, leaving 15 bases not matched to a gene. Germline V lookup: CDR1 SGHTA, CDR2 FQGTGA. The CDR3 contains 16 residues. CDR3 region: CASSPDRGTGIRGYTF. CDR3 coding DNA: TGTGCCAGCAGCCCTGATAGGGGGACAGGGATTCGCGGCTACACCTTC.

A few counts support this clonotype. One junction end disagrees with the germline gene, perhaps due to a read error. The J gene is TRBJ2-5, the V gene TRBV27, with 13 bases lining up with TRBD2. This CDR3 has 14 amino acids. Germline V lookup: CDR1 MNHEY, CDR2 SMNVEV (reference sequence). The CDR3 DNA reads TGTGCCAGCAGTCCCTCGACTAGCGGGGGGCCGAAAAACTTC. Translating gives CASSPSTSGGPKNF.

The rearrangement uses TRBV7-3 and TRBJ2-2; D may match TRBD1 or TRBD2 (5 bases each). Germline V gives CDR1 SGHTA, CDR2 FQGTGA. Trimming took 2 bases from V and 3 from J, leaving 10 bases between them. The CDR3 has 15 residues. For the CDR3, the DNA is TGTGCCAGCAGCTTACTCCGGGGCCACACCGGGGAGCTGTTTTTT. Translation: CASSLLRGHTGELFF. The variable domain in full, completed from reference TRBV7-3 and TRBJ2-2, reads GAGVSQTPSNKVTEKGKYVELRCDPISGHTALYWYRQSLGQGPEFLIYFQGTGAADDSGLPNDRFFAVRPEGSVSTLKIQRTERGDSAVYLCASSLLRGHTGELFFGEGSRLTVL.

This clonotype was recorded a few times. The gene calls are TRBV18 and TRBJ2-2; the match to TRBD1 covers 9 bases. Unmatched junction bases numbered 3, after V lost 0 bases and J lost 1 base. Germline V CDR1 and CDR2: KGHSH, LQKENI. The CDR3 is made up of 17 amino acids. This chain's CDR3 is CASSPPGTGRNTGELFF. The CDR3 coding sequence is TGTGCCAGCTCACCACCGGGGACAGGGAGGAACACCGGGGAGCTGTTTTTT.

This clonotype occurred a few times. CDR3 protein: CASSYSGQGLNYGYTF. DNA of the CDR3: TGTGCCAGCAGTTACTCCGGACAGGGACTTAACTATGGCTACACCTTC. The J gene is TRBJ1-2, the V gene TRBV6-5; 8 positions match TRBD1. The V and J ends lost 0 bases and 1 base, in that order; junction bases with no gene match: 4. The CDR3 length is 16 residues. The germline V gene has CDR1 MNHEY and CDR2 SVGAGI.

This clonotype has just a few counts. The V gene is TRBV12-3 or TRBV12-4, the J gene TRBJ2-1, with D possibly TRBD1 on 6 matching bases. CDR3 length: 15 amino acids. V shed 3 bases and J shed 6 bases, with 15 bases lying between them. This CDR3 reads CASSFSPWTVNEQFF. DNA of the CDR3: TGTGCCAGCAGTTTCTCCCCCTGGACAGTCAATGAGCAGTTCTTC.

This chain connects TRBV4-1 to TRBJ1-5; D call uncertain. This CDR3 contains 15 residues. In germline, CDR1 is MGHRA, CDR2 YSYEKL. V shed 0 bases and J shed 1 base, with 7 bases lying between them. The CDR3 reads CASSQDEVSNQPQHF. In DNA form, the CDR3 reads TGCGCCAGCAGCCAAGATGAGGTAAGCAATCAGCCCCAGCATTTT.

The gene calls are TRBV7-2 and TRBJ2-7; either TRBD1 or TRBD2 may supply D (5 bases each). This CDR3 is built from 13 residues. Trimming took 4 bases from V and 7 from J, leaving 14 bases between them. Germline CDR1 SGHTA, CDR2 FQGNSA. Here the CDR3 reads CASSSYTGTEQYV. As DNA, the CDR3 is TGTGCCAGCAGCTCCTATACCGGGACGGAGCAGTACGTC.

Many counts were recorded for this clonotype. The chain has TRBV20-1 and TRBJ2-3; 10 nucleotides line up with TRBD2. CDR3 length equals 22 residues. The trim removed 1 base at V and 2 bases at J, leaving 24 bases unmatched. In germline, CDR1 is DFQATT, CDR2 SNEGSKA (reference sequence). CDR3 region: CSARVSISSLSTSGYHTDTQYF. The CDR3 bases are TGCAGTGCTAGAGTATCGATCTCCTCTCTCTCGACTAGCGGGTATCACACAGATACGCAGTATTTT.

This clonotype was picked up a small number of times. The rearrangement links TRBV5-1 to TRBJ2-3, with D possibly being TRBD2 (5 bases). Germline V gives CDR1 SGHRS, CDR2 YFSETQ. There are 15 residues in the CDR3. The V end lost 7 bases, the J end lost 1 base, and 16 bases lay between the germline ends. CDR3 sequence reads: CASSQPGTGTDTQYF. In nucleotides, the CDR3 is TGCGCCAGCTCTCAGCCGGGAACTGGCACAGATACGCAGTATTTT.

The rearrangement links TRBV5-1 to TRBJ1-1, with a possible D match to TRBD1 (5 bases). CDR3 length equals 13 residues. Germline CDR1 reads SGHRS; CDR2 reads YFSETQ. Trimming took off 4 bases at V and 8 bases at J, with 15 bases between the two ends. CDR3 loop: CASSVSGNLEAFF. As DNA, the CDR3 is TGCGCCAGCAGCGTTTCAGGGAACTTAGAAGCTTTCTTT.

This clonotype turned up a few times. The chain combines TRBV7-9 with TRBJ1-6; 8 bases fit TRBD1. The CDR3 length is 15 residues. V dropped 7 bases and J dropped 7; count of bases not matched to a gene: 9. The germline V gene has CDR1 SEHNR and CDR2 FQNEAQ (reference sequence). The CDR3 protein is CASIPLQGANSPLHF. As DNA, the CDR3 is TGTGCCAGCATTCCTTTGCAGGGGGCCAATTCACCCCTCCACTTT.

This clonotype occurred a few times. CDR3 sequence (DNA): TGCAGTGCTAGTAGGGCCCCGATAACAGGGGATACGTCAGGGGCCAACGTCCTGACTTTC. Translation gives CSASRAPITGDTSGANVLTF. The chain has TRBV20-1 and TRBJ2-6; 7 bases line up with TRBD1. Germline V lookup: CDR1 DFQATT, CDR2 SNEGSKA (reference sequence). The V gene end was trimmed by 3 bases and the J gene end by 4 bases; junction bases not matched to a gene: 21. The CDR3 has 20 residues.

V usage is TRBV7-9 and J usage is TRBJ2-5; D may correspond to TRBD1 or TRBD2 (5 bases each). The CDR3 sequence is 14 residues long. Germline V CDR1 and CDR2: SEHNR, FQNEAQ (reference sequence). Trimming shortened V by 2 bases and J by 7 bases, and 14 bases separated the two germline ends. The chain's CDR3 is CASSLLRGPGTQYF. In nucleotides, the CDR3 is TGTGCCAGCAGCTTATTGAGGGGCCCGGGGACCCAGTACTTC.